This TCR beta chain is drawn from a study of blood T cell repertoires in COVID-19 (dated by TCRdb to the early 2020s). Regarding the research as a whole: Samples from collaborators originated in the United States, Italy and Spain and spanned both the acute and convalescent phases of COVID-19. Sample metadata almost always included a de-identified subject ID, COVID-19 status, age in years and sex. A freely available public database, intended as a resource for researchers studying the immune response to SARS-CoV-2, is where the repertoires were released. HLA class I and class II types, where available, came from metadata supplied by the sample provider rather than from assay-based typing. The samples were drawn from two sources: the first 160 participants of the ongoing ImmuneRACE study, and 1,000 to 1,500 subjects contributed by 6 global collaborators. The material from the prospective study consisted of cDNA or gDNA derived from T cells, B-cell-depleted T cells, or PBMCs. The dataset comprised deeply sampled blood TCRbeta repertoires from subjects exposed to, actively infected with, or recovered from COVID-19.

Overall results and qualifications from the work: The amount of clinical and demographic metadata varied by source and participant and was provided uncurated.

The collaborating institutions used their own protocols to collect whole blood in K2EDTA tubes. For TCRbeta analysis, collaborator samples were shipped as frozen whole blood, as isolated PBMCs, or as DNA extracted from either sample type. This clone was picked up a small number of times. Its antigen is unknown. No base quality values were provided; no much bigger clone lies one nucleotide off. The CDR3 starts with the cysteine, ends with the phenylalanine, and has 14 residues. This entry keeps only the CDR3 DNA: 42 bases, framed from base 1. V is cut back by 4 bases and J by 2 bases, with 2 bases in the junction unmatched. Looking up the germline V gene (reference sequence) yields CDR1 WNHNN and CDR2 SYGVQD. TCRbeta CDR3 regions were amplified from genomic DNA by means of the immunoSEQ Assay, a bias-controlled multiplex PCR. As for the authors' bioinformatics: The number of nucleated cells in each sample was estimated by amplification of reference gene primers within the assay. To quantify the absolute abundance of each unique TCRbeta CDR3 rearrangement, sequence reads were collapsed and filtered. For each sample, productive Simpson clonality was calculated as the square root of Simpson's diversity index across productive rearrangements. Imported from immuneACCESS, the table was reduced by TCRdb to in-frame sequences with V and J called. These copies leave out some clones; in studies compared against another copy, an unresolved V gene accounts for under half, and the cause of the remainder is not known. Clonal size and the V and J genes are those of that table, whereas D and trimming came from the DNA. This sample comprises 200,000 to 300,000 clones, around four fifths of them detected only once. The ten largest clones take up 5% to 8% of the sample.

The sample taken for sequencing was peripheral blood. This receptor was obtained from a woman in her fifties or sixties with active or convalescent COVID-19. The sequence joins TRBV10-1 to TRBJ2-3, with 8 bases in between that match TRBD1. At the DNA level, the sequence is TGCGCCAGCAGTGGACAGGGGTCCACAGATACGCAGTATTTT. Translation gives CASSGQGSTDTQYF.